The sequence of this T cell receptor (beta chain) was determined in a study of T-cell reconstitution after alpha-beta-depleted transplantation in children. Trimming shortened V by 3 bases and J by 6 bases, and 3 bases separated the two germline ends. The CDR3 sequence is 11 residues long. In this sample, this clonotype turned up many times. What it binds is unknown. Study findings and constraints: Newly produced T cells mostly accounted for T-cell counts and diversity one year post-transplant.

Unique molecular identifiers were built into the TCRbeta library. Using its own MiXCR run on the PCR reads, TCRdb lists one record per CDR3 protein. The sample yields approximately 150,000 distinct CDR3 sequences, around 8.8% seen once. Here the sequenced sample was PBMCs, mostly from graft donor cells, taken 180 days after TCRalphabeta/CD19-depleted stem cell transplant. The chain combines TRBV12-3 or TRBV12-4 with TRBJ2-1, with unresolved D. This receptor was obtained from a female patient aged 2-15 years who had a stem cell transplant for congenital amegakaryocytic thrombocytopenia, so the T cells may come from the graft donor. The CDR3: CASSFANEQFF. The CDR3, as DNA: TGTGCCAGCAGTTTTGCCAATGAGCAGTTCTTC.